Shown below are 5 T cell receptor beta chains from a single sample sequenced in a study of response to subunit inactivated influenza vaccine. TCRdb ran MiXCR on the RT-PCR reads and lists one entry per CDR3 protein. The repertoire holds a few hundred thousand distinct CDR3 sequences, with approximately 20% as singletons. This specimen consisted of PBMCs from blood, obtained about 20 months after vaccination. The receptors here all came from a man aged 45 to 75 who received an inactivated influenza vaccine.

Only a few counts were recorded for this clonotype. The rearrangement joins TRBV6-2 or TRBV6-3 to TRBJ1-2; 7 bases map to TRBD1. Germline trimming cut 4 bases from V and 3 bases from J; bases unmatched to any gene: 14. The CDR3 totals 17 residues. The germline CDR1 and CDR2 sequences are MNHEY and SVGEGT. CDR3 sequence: CASSSQGGGGRDYGYTF. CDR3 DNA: TGTGCCAGCAGTTCCCAGGGAGGGGGCGGACGAGACTATGGCTACACCTTC.

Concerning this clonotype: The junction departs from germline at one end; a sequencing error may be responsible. The DNA of the CDR3 is TGCGCCAGCAGCCAAGAGCCCACACAGGGGCATGAAGCTTTATTT. It translates to CASSQEPTQGHEALF. V and J are TRBV4-3 and TRBJ1-1; TRBD1 matches 7 bases. The CDR3 is made up of 15 amino acids. Germline V gene data show CDR1 as LGHNA and CDR2 as YSLEER.

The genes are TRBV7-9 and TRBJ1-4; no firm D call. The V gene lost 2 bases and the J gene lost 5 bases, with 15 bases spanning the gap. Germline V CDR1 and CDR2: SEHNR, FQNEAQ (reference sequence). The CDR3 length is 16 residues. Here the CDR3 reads CASSLSRLGQNEKLFF. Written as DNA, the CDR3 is TGTGCCAGCAGCTTAAGTCGCCTCGGTCAAAATGAAAAACTGTTTTTT.

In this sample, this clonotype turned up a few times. The CDR3 spells CASSFGQPTDTQYF. CDR3 in DNA: TGTGCCAGCAGCTTCGGACAGCCGACAGATACGCAGTATTTT. The rearrangement links TRBV6-1 to TRBJ2-3; a weak D match, TRBD1 (6 bases). The CDR3 totals 14 residues. Trimming took off 6 bases at V and 3 bases at J, with 13 bases between the two ends. CDR1 and CDR2 from the germline V gene are MNHNS and SASEGT.

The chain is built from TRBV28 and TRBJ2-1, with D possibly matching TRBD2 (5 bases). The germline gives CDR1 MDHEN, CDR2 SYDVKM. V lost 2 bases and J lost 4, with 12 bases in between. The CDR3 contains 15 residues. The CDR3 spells CASSLARTLYNEQFF. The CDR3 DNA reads TGTGCCAGCAGTTTAGCCCGGACTCTTTACAATGAGCAGTTCTTC.